Below, 29 T cell receptor beta chains from the same sample are listed, as sequenced in a study of Graves' ophthalmopathy and Graves' hyperthyroidism (dated by TCRdb to the late 2010s). Reads for this sample came from an Illumina HiSeq 2000. For repertoire sequencing, the TCR beta CDR3 regions were amplified from RNA transcripts. The first round of RT-PCR was done with HTBI primers and the Qiagen OneStep RT-PCR kit, and was followed by a second round of multiplex PCR, then size selection and purification. TCRdb reprocessing: public reads trimmed at Q25 with fastp, clones called with MiXCR, in-frame beta chains kept. Rows are unified per CDR3 protein, each entry keeping the most common DNA and genes. The sample profile shows 200,000 to 250,000 distinct CDR3 sequences; around 45% of them were found once. Less than 50% of the sample goes to the ten largest clones. The sample was peripheral blood. The origin of the receptors is an adult man with Graves' ophthalmopathy.

In its sample, this clonotype was seen once. This sequence joins TRBV2 and TRBJ1-2; 10 positions match TRBD1. Germline trimming cut 5 bases from V and 8 bases from J; bases unmatched to any gene: 5. The V gene's germline CDR1 is SNHLY and CDR2 FYNNEI. The CDR3 runs 13 residues. The CDR3 protein is CASSFGDRGGYTF. DNA of the CDR3: TGTGCCAGCAGTTTCGGGGACAGGGGCGGCTACACCTTC.

This chain uses TRBV7-9 with TRBJ2-7; weak D call: TRBD1 (5 bases). Trimming removed 1 base from V and 7 bases from J, with 14 bases in between. This CDR3 spans 14 amino acids. Germline V CDR1 and CDR2: SEHNR, FQNEAQ (reference sequence). The CDR3, as DNA: TGTGCCAGCAGCTTAGGGCCTGACCCAGGGGAGCAGTACTTC. Translated, it gives CASSLGPDPGEQYF. Using reference TRBV7-9 and TRBJ2-7 for the parts outside the CDR3, the full variable domain is DTGVSQNPRHKITKRGQNVTFRCDPISEHNRLYWYRQTLGQGPEFLTYFQNEAQLEKSRLLSDRFSAERPKGSFSTLEIQRTEQGDSAMYLCASSLGPDPGEQYFGPGTRLTVT.

The chain employs TRBV29-1 and TRBJ2-7; perhaps TRBD1 as D (6 bases). The CDR3 runs to 13 residues. The V end lost 4 bases, the J end lost 5 bases, and 15 bases lay between the germline ends. The V gene's germline CDR1 is SQVTM and CDR2 ANQGSEA. The DNA for the CDR3 is TGCAGCGTTGCATTCGGCAGGGGCCACGAGCAGTACTTC. It yields the protein CSVAFGRGHEQYF.

This clonotype was seen a few times. The CDR3 region is CATSDNSFAYGYTF. CDR3 DNA: TGTGCCACCAGTGATAACAGCTTTGCCTATGGCTACACCTTC. The chain uses TRBV24-1 and TRBJ1-2, with D hard to call. Looked up from germline, CDR1 is KGHDR and CDR2 is SFDVKD. Deletions cut 3 bases from V and 4 bases from J, with 11 bases between. CDR3 length: 14 amino acids.

This rearrangement joins TRBV2 to TRBJ1-2; 12 nucleotides line up with TRBD1. The germline V gene encodes CDR1 SNHLY and CDR2 FYNNEI. Unmatched junction bases numbered 11, after V lost 8 bases and J lost 4 bases. This CDR3 is built from 16 residues. In DNA, the CDR3 is TGTGCCAGCGCGAGCGGGACAGGGGGCGACAGCTATGGCTACACCTTC. This gives the protein CASASGTGGDSYGYTF.

This clonotype has just a few counts. V usage is TRBV7-9 and J usage is TRBJ2-7; D perhaps matches TRBD2 (6 bases). Between the trimmed V and J ends, which lost 3 bases and 3 bases, there was a span of 12 bases. This CDR3 comprises 14 residues. The germline CDR1 and CDR2 sequences are SEHNR and FQNEAQ (reference sequence). This chain's CDR3 is CASSFPFGGYEQYF. Here the CDR3 DNA reads TGTGCCAGCAGCTTTCCGTTCGGGGGCTACGAGCAGTACTTC.

The genes are TRBV2 and TRBJ1-1; 9 bases line up with TRBD1. CDR1 and CDR2 (germline): SNHLY, FYNNEI. This CDR3 region has 13 residues. After removal of 6 bases from V and 4 bases from J, the junction contained 3 bases not matched to a gene. The CDR3 spells CASSETGGTEAFF. The CDR3 nucleotides read TGTGCCAGCAGCGAGACAGGGGGCACTGAAGCTTTCTTT.

The J gene is TRBJ2-5, the V gene TRBV20-1, with 9 bases identical to TRBD2. The CDR3 extends over 14 amino acids. V shed 3 bases, J shed 1 base, and the junction held 3 bases outside the gene matches. Germline CDR1 and CDR2: DFQATT and SNEGSKA (reference sequence). In DNA, the CDR3 is TGCAGTGCTAGGCTAGCGGGATTCCAAGAGACCCAGTACTTC. As protein: CSARLAGFQETQYF.

V gene TRBV29-1 combines with J gene TRBJ1-1; 8 bases match TRBD1. The CDR3 length is 12 residues. Per germline, CDR1 SQVTM and CDR2 ANQGSEA. V trimming: 4 bases; J trimming: 4 bases; junction bases outside the gene matches: 2. The CDR3 reads CSVATGGTEAFF. In DNA form, the CDR3 reads TGCAGCGTTGCAACAGGGGGCACTGAAGCTTTCTTT.

The J gene is TRBJ2-7, the V gene TRBV10-3; D is tentatively TRBD1 or TRBD2 (6 bases each). CDR1 and CDR2 (germline): ENHRY, SYGVKD. Between the trimmed V and J ends, which lost 6 bases and 3 bases, there was a span of 18 bases. The CDR3 is 15 amino acids. The CDR3 DNA reads TGTGCCATCAGCGGGTCGGGGGCCCTACTCTACGAGCAGTACTTC. Amino acids: CAISGSGALLYEQYF.

Points on this clonotype: At one end the junction does not follow the germline gene, possibly because of a read error. V gene TRBV5-1 combines with J gene TRBJ2-7; a weak D match, TRBD2 (6 bases). The CDR3 extends over 16 amino acids. Germline V lookup: CDR1 SGHRS, CDR2 YFSETQ. In DNA, the CDR3 is TGTGCCAGCAGCTTGGTTTTGGGGGGTCAGGTGTACGAGCAGTACTTC. Its protein product is CASSLVLGGQVYEQYF. Looking up the rest from reference TRBV5-1 and TRBJ2-7 gives the full variable domain: KAGVTQTPRYLIKTRGQQVTLSCSPISGHRSVSWYQQTPGQGLQFLFEYFSETQRNKGNFPGRFSGRQFSNSRSEMNVSTLELGDSALYLCASSLVLGGQVYEQYFGPGTRLTVT.

The chain is built from TRBV5-1 and TRBJ2-1; D is uncertain. Trimming pared 0 bases from V and 2 bases from J, leaving 0 bases between. Germline values: CDR1 SGHRS, CDR2 YFSETQ. CDR3 length: 12 residues. The CDR3 sequence: CASSLAYNEQFF. The CDR3 DNA is TGCGCCAGCAGCTTGGCCTACAATGAGCAGTTCTTC.

The gene calls are TRBV7-3 and TRBJ1-6; unclear D gene. The CDR3 length is 15 residues. The V and J ends lost 2 bases and 5 bases respectively, with 10 bases between them. Germline lookup yields CDR1 SGHTA and CDR2 FQGTGA. CDR3 sequence reads: CASSLYGLNNSPLHF. In nucleotides, the CDR3 is TGTGCCAGCAGCTTATATGGCCTCAATAATTCACCCCTCCACTTT. The full variable domain, rest sourced from reference TRBV7-3 and TRBJ1-6, is GAGVSQTPSNKVTEKGKYVELRCDPISGHTALYWYRQSLGQGPEFLIYFQGTGAADDSGLPNDRFFAVRPEGSVSTLKIQRTERGDSAVYLCASSLYGLNNSPLHFGNGTRLTVT.

The chain combines TRBV2 with TRBJ1-3; D is unclear. CDR3 size: 15 residues. Trimming stripped 7 bases from V and 4 bases from J, with 17 bases between. CDR1 and CDR2 from the germline V gene are SNHLY and FYNNEI. The CDR3 nucleotides are TGTGCCAGCACCTTGACCTGGTTTGGGGGAAACACCATATATTTT. Protein sequence: CASTLTWFGGNTIYF.

Worth noting for this clonotype: This may be a read error: a much more frequent sequence differs by one nucleotide. This chain uses TRBV7-9 with TRBJ1-1, with D unclear. Germline-derived CDR1 and CDR2 are SEHNR and FQNEAQ (reference sequence). The CDR3 runs 13 residues. The V and J ends lost 9 bases and 0 bases respectively, with 11 bases between them. DNA of the CDR3: TGTGCCAGTCAGGAGCTGATGAACACTGAAGCTTTCTTT. This codes for CASQELMNTEAFF.

The chain links TRBV10-2 to TRBJ2-7, with 11 bases aligning to TRBD2. The CDR3 spans 19 residues. CDR1 and CDR2 from the germline V gene are WSHSY and SAAADI. Germline trimming cut 0 bases from V and 6 bases from J; bases unmatched to any gene: 16. The CDR3 spells CASSESSRFSLAGVGEQYF. The CDR3 DNA is TGCGCCAGCAGTGAGTCGAGCCGGTTTTCACTAGCGGGGGTAGGCGAGCAGTACTTC.

The rearrangement links TRBV9 to TRBJ1-2; no clear D gene. Germline CDR1 SGDLS, CDR2 YYNGEE. The CDR3 sequence is 13 residues long. V lost 3 bases and J lost 1, with 7 bases in between. The CDR3 nucleotides are TGTGCCAGCAGCGCGGACTATAACTATGGCTACACCTTC. Its protein product is CASSADYNYGYTF. The whole variable domain, remainder taken from reference TRBV9 and TRBJ1-2, is DSGVTQTPKHLITATGQRVTLRCSPRSGDLSVYWYQQSLDQGLQFLIQYYNGEERAKGNILERFSAQQFPDLHSELNLSSLELGDSALYFCASSADYNYGYTFGSGTRLTVV.

The rearrangement uses TRBV10-3 and TRBJ1-1, with TRBD1 as a possible D gene (5 bases). CDR3 length: 16 residues. V was cut by 10 bases and J by 3 bases, with 24 bases left in between. The germline gives CDR1 ENHRY, CDR2 SYGVKD. The CDR3 protein is CASSAGTREEDTEAFF. The DNA for the CDR3 is TGTGCCAGCAGCGCCGGGACCAGGGAGGAGGACACTGAAGCTTTCTTT.

This clonotype was counted many times. The V call is TRBV9, the J call TRBJ1-1; the D is unclear. This CDR3 has 16 residues. The germline V gene encodes CDR1 SGDLS and CDR2 YYNGEE. Trimming pared 4 bases from V and 1 base from J, leaving 17 bases between. CDR3 nucleotide sequence: TGTGCCAGCAGCCCACGGATAAGGGTCCAGAACACTGAAGCTTTCTTT. This codes for CASSPRIRVQNTEAFF. Using reference TRBV9 and TRBJ1-1 for the parts outside the CDR3, the full variable domain is DSGVTQTPKHLITATGQRVTLRCSPRSGDLSVYWYQQSLDQGLQFLIQYYNGEERAKGNILERFSAQQFPDLHSELNLSSLELGDSALYFCASSPRIRVQNTEAFFGQGTRLTVV.

This clonotype was detected once. A read error may produce the germline difference seen at one junction end. The V call is TRBV10-3, the J call TRBJ2-5; 10 positions match TRBD2. CDR3 length: 13 amino acids. CDR1 and CDR2 (germline): ENHRY, SYGVKD. CDR3 sequence (DNA): TGTGCCAGCAGTGAATCTAGCGGGGGGACCCAGTACTTC. This codes for CASSESSGGTQYF.

V gene TRBV7-9 combines with J gene TRBJ2-5, with D possibly TRBD1 on 6 matching bases. From germline, CDR1 is SEHNR and CDR2 FQNEAQ (reference sequence). V was clipped by 5 bases and J by 2 bases, with 9 bases between them. CDR3 size: 13 residues. The CDR3 sequence: CASSTGIQETQYF. DNA for the CDR3: TGTGCCAGCAGCACAGGGATTCAAGAGACCCAGTACTTC.

The genes are TRBV28 and TRBJ2-7; 8 bases align to TRBD1. V was pared by 10 bases and J by 6 bases, with 5 bases of the junction left unmatched. CDR3 length: 11 amino acids. CDR1 is MDHEN and CDR2 is SYDVKM in the germline V gene. Here the CDR3 DNA reads TGTGCCACCGAGACAGGGGCCGAGCAGTACTTC. As protein: CATETGAEQYF.

This clonotype was detected once. This sequence joins TRBV7-9 and TRBJ2-7, with TRBD2 identical over 10 bases. Germline V lookup: CDR1 SEHNR, CDR2 FQNEAQ (reference sequence). Losses at the gene ends were 1 base for V and 5 bases for J; bases not matched to a gene: 5. The CDR3 runs 15 residues. As DNA, the CDR3 is TGTGCCAGCAGCTTAGAAGCGGGGGGGCCCCACGAGCAGTACTTC. This encodes CASSLEAGGPHEQYF.

The chain couples TRBV5-1 to TRBJ2-2, with 13 nucleotides matching TRBD2. The CDR3 contains 16 residues. CDR1 is SGHRS, CDR2 YFSETQ, per germline. The J segment lost 4 bases and the V segment lost 4 bases, leaving 4 bases of the junction unmatched. CDR3 amino acids: CASSTRTSGGTGELFF. For the CDR3, the DNA is TGCGCCAGCAGCACCAGGACTAGCGGGGGCACCGGGGAGCTGTTTTTT.

V and J are TRBV13 and TRBJ2-5, with D hard to call. The DNA end is more similar to TRBJ2-7, so the J call may be wrong. The germline gives CDR1 PRHDT, CDR2 FYEKMQ (reference sequence). The CDR3 has 14 residues. CDR3 nucleotides: TGTGCCAGCAGCTTCTCCCAGGTACCTTACGAGCAGTACTTC. The encoded protein is CASSFSQVPYEQYF.

This clonotype has at least ten counts. CDR3: CASSQGETQYF. CDR3 nucleotides: TGTGCCAGCAGTCAAGGGGAGACCCAGTACTTC. V and J are TRBV7-2 and TRBJ2-5; D ambiguous. The CDR3 is 11 amino acids. Germline-derived CDR1 and CDR2 are SGHTA and FQGNSA. V dropped 6 bases and J dropped 5 bases, with 7 bases sitting between them.

A remark on this clonotype: At one end, the junction sequence differs from germline, possibly due to a read error. The chain employs TRBV11-2 and TRBJ2-6; a weak D match, TRBD2 (6 bases). This CDR3 comprises 17 residues. Per the germline V gene, CDR1 is SGHAT and CDR2 is FQNNGV. CDR3 bases: TGTGCCAGCAGCCCTACTCTCTGGGACTCTGAGGCCAACGTCCTGACTTTC. It codes for CASSPTLWDSEANVLTF.

The rearrangement links TRBV4-1 to TRBJ2-2; D is perhaps TRBD2 (7 bases). CDR1 MGHRA and CDR2 YSYEKL come from the germline V gene. V lost 4 bases and J 7 bases, leaving 19 bases between the germline ends. CDR3 length: 16 amino acids. The CDR3 DNA reads TGCGCCAGCAGCCTTGACGGGGGGCCCTCCAACGGGGAGCTGTTTTTT. It yields the protein CASSLDGGPSNGELFF.

The chain has TRBV28 and TRBJ2-7, with D unresolved. Between the trimmed V and J ends, which lost 10 bases and 3 bases, there was a span of 19 bases. This CDR3 contains 14 residues. Germline V CDR1 and CDR2: MDHEN, SYDVKM. The CDR3 region is CATSGPRGIYEQYF. DNA of the CDR3: TGTGCCACCTCCGGCCCGAGAGGTATCTACGAGCAGTACTTC.